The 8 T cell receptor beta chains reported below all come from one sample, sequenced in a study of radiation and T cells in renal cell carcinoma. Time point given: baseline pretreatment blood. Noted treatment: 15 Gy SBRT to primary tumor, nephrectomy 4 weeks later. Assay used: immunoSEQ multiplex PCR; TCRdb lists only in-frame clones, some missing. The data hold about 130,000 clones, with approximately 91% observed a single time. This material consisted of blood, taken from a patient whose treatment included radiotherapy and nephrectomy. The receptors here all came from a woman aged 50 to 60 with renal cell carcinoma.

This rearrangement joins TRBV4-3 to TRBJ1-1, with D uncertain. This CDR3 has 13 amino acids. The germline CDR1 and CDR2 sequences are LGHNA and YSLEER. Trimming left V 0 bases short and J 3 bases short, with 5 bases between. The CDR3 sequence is CASSQDVDTEAFF. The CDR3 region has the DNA TGCGCCAGCAGCCAAGACGTGGACACTGAAGCTTTCTTT.

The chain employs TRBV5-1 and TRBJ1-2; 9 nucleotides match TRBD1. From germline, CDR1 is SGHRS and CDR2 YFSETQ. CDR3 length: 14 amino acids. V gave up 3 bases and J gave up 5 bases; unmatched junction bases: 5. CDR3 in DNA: TGCGCCAGCAGCTACGGGGACAGGGAGTATGGCTACACCTTC. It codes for CASSYGDREYGYTF. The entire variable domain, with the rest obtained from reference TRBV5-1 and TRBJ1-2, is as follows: KAGVTQTPRYLIKTRGQQVTLSCSPISGHRSVSWYQQTPGQGLQFLFEYFSETQRNKGNFPGRFSGRQFSNSRSEMNVSTLELGDSALYLCASSYGDREYGYTFGSGTRLTVV.

The CDR3 reads CASSLEQRGSTDTQYF. CDR3 coding DNA: TGCGCCAGCAGCTTGGAGCAGCGGGGGAGTACAGATACGCAGTATTTT. The V and J genes are TRBV5-1 and TRBJ2-3; 8 bases agree with TRBD2. The germline CDR1 and CDR2 sequences are SGHRS and YFSETQ. This CDR3 is built from 16 residues. V gave up 0 bases and J gave up 3 bases; unmatched junction bases: 6.

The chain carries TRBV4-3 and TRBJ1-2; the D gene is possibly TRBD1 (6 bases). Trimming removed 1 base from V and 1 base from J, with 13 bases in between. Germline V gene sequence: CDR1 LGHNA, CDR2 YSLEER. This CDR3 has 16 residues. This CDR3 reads CASSQGGGAFNYGYTF. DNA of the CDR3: TGCGCCAGCAGCCAAGGAGGGGGGGCGTTTAACTATGGCTACACCTTC.

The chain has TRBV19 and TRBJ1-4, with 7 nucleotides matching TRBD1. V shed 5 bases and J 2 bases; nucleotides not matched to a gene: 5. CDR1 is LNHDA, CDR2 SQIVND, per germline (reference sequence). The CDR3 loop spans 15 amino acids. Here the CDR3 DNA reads TGTGCCAGTAGTCCCCGACAGGGCACTAATGAAAAACTGTTTTTT. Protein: CASSPRQGTNEKLFF. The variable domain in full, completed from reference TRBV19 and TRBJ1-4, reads DGGITQSPKYLFRKEGQNVTLSCEQNLNHDAMYWYRQDPGQGLRLIYYSQIVNDFQKGDIAEGYSVSREKKESFPLTVTSAQKNPTAFYLCASSPRQGTNEKLFFGSGTQLSVL.

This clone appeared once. The CDR3 sequence is CASSDGPPQHF. CDR3 nucleotide sequence: TGTGCCAGCAGTGACGGTCCTCCCCAGCATTTT. The chain carries TRBV6-6 and TRBJ1-5; the D is unclear. Trimming stripped 5 bases from V and 10 bases from J, with 9 bases between. The CDR3 runs 11 residues. From germline, CDR1 is MNHNY and CDR2 SVGAGI (reference sequence).

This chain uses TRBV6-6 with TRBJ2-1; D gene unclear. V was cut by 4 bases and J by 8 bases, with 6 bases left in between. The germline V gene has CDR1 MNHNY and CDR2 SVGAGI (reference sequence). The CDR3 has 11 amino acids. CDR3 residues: CASSSLDEQFF. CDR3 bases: TGTGCCAGCAGTTCCCTCGATGAGCAGTTCTTC.

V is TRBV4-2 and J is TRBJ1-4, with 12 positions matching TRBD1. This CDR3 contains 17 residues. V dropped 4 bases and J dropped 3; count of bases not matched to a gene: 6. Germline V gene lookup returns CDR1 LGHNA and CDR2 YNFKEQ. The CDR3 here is CASSPGQGAGANEKLFF. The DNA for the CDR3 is TGTGCCAGCAGCCCGGGACAGGGGGCCGGCGCTAATGAAAAACTGTTTTTT.